The clone carrying this T cell receptor (beta chain) was recorded a few times. Its antigen is not identified. The data are from a study of beta chain features in type 1 diabetes. Study in general: Healthy donors and patients had similar age, gender and cell yields. Findings and limits, study-wide: Among type 1 diabetes patients, VDJ junctions had fewer insertions and more deletions. The study left unresolved whether HLA type influences TCRB rearrangement. There was a moderate but significant shortening of TCRB CDR3s in all four CD4+ subsets of Type 1 diabetes patients.

V gave up 3 bases and J gave up 5 bases; unmatched junction bases: 16. This CDR3 region has 19 residues. Germline V CDR1 and CDR2: GTSNPN, SVGIG (reference sequence). The sequenced template was cDNA made from the entire isolated RNA. The table came from immunoSEQ multiplex PCR; TCRdb's copy has only in-frame clones and leaves some out. The table shows around 310,000 clones, with approximately 13% occurring only once. Sequencing was done on a sample of naive CD4+ T cells from blood. The source is a woman aged 18-29 years with type 1 diabetes. J is TRBJ2-2 and V is TRBV30, with TRBD2 identical over 12 bases. In DNA, the CDR3 is TGTGCCTGGAGCAAGTATAGGACTAGCGGGATCTGGTCAACCGGGGAGCTGTTTTTT. Translation: CAWSKYRTSGIWSTGELFF. The full variable domain, with the rest looked up from reference TRBV30 and TRBJ2-2, is SQTIHQWPATLVQPVGSPLSLECTVEGTSNPNLYWYRQAAGRGLQLLFYSVGIGQISSEVPQNLSASRPQDRQFILSSKKLLLSDSGFYLCAWSKYRTSGIWSTGELFFGEGSRLTVL.